These 21 T cell receptor beta chains were all obtained from the same sample, sequenced in a study of CD8 T cells in ankylosing spondylitis. General study findings and limits: Within ankylosing spondylitis blood, a TCR beta motif made up of seven to nine highly homologous variants appeared to be characteristic.

From the 5' RACE reads, TCRdb called clonotypes with MiXCR, one entry per CDR3 protein. The repertoire includes almost 400,000 distinct CDR3 sequences, more than 20% of them detected once, and approximately 16% sits in the top ten. These TCRs are of unknown antigen specificity. Sample: blood, either unsorted or a sorted T cell fraction (not recorded which). These receptors originate from a male donor with ankylosing spondylitis.

CDR3 in DNA: TGCGCCAGCAGCCCAGCGGGGTACAGGGGGCACGTTGCTTTCTTT. It is translated as CASSPAGYRGHVAFF. The rearrangement uses TRBV4-3 and TRBJ1-1; 9 bases line up with TRBD1. The junction had 14 bases not matched to a gene; V was cut back by 4 bases and J by 11 bases. CDR1 and CDR2 (germline): LGHNA, YSLEER. The CDR3 totals 15 residues.

This clonotype has a handful of counts. The V and J genes are TRBV6-6 and TRBJ2-2, with D unresolved. Germline loops: CDR1 MNHNY, CDR2 SVGAGI (reference sequence). V lost 0 bases and J 6 bases, leaving 5 bases between the germline ends. The CDR3 is made up of 13 amino acids. CDR3 loop: CASSYSASGELFF. The CDR3 DNA reads as TGTGCCAGCAGTTACTCGGCCTCCGGGGAGCTGTTTTTT.

This clonotype was seen a few times. The chain's CDR3 is CSARVFNRGGKQPQHF. The DNA for the CDR3 is TGCAGTGCTAGAGTTTTTAACAGGGGAGGTAAACAGCCCCAGCATTTT. This sequence joins TRBV20-1 and TRBJ1-5; 7 nucleotides align to TRBD1. CDR3 length: 16 residues. Germline loops: CDR1 DFQATT, CDR2 SNEGSKA (reference sequence). Trimming removed 1 base from V and 7 bases from J; junction bases left unmatched: 13.

This clonotype was detected a few times. V is TRBV27 and J is TRBJ1-2, with 8 bases fitting TRBD1. V lost 4 bases and J lost 6; bases outside the gene matches: 4. CDR1 is MNHEY, CDR2 SMNVEV, per germline (reference sequence). This CDR3 contains 13 residues. The CDR3 region is CASSSPGGNGYTF. The CDR3 nucleotides are TGTGCCAGCAGTTCCCCAGGGGGCAATGGCTACACCTTC.

This clonotype was detected many times. V usage is TRBV10-3 and J usage is TRBJ2-3; D is unresolved. CDR3 size: 11 residues. Germline values: CDR1 ENHRY, CDR2 SYGVKD. V lost 2 bases, J lost 4 bases, and 1 base lay in between. CDR3 nucleotide sequence: TGTGCCATCAGTGAGGCAGATACGCAGTATTTT. As protein: CAISEADTQYF.

The table lists this clonotype with a few counts. The J gene is TRBJ2-2, the V gene TRBV5-1; possibly TRBD1 for D (6 bases). Germline CDR1 SGHRS, CDR2 YFSETQ. Deletions cut 5 bases from V and 6 bases from J, with 8 bases between. CDR3 size: 12 residues. The CDR3 is CASRSGAGELFF. CDR3 nucleotide sequence: TGCGCCAGCAGATCAGGGGCCGGGGAGCTGTTTTTT.

This clonotype was recorded a few times. V and J are TRBV4-2 and TRBJ1-4; D gene uncertain. Germline V CDR1 and CDR2: LGHNA, YNFKEQ. The V end lost 2 bases, the J end lost 3 bases, and 7 bases lay between the germline ends. This CDR3 has 14 residues. This CDR3 is CASSQNVANEKLFF. Written as DNA, the CDR3 is TGTGCCAGCAGCCAAAATGTGGCTAATGAAAAACTGTTTTTT.

This clonotype was observed a handful of times. The chain has TRBV27 and TRBJ2-2, with unresolved D. The V gene's germline CDR1 is MNHEY and CDR2 SMNVEV (reference sequence). The CDR3 loop spans 14 amino acids. V was cut by 0 bases and J by 1 base, with 3 bases left in between. CDR3 in amino acids: CASSLSRNTGELFF. In nucleotides, the CDR3 is TGTGCCAGCAGTTTATCCAGGAACACCGGGGAGCTGTTTTTT.

This chain links TRBV5-1 with TRBJ2-5; TRBD1 is a possible D gene (6 bases). This CDR3 region has 14 residues. Germline CDR1 reads SGHRS; CDR2 reads YFSETQ. Trimming took off 5 bases at V and 1 base at J, with 12 bases between the two ends. This chain's CDR3 is CASSPLTGQETQYF. In DNA form, the CDR3 reads TGCGCCAGCAGTCCCCTGACAGGCCAAGAGACCCAGTACTTC.

The table lists this clonotype with a few counts. The chain couples TRBV2 to TRBJ1-2; D not resolved. Trimming removed 4 bases from V and 2 bases from J, with 11 bases in between. This CDR3 spans 14 amino acids. Germline CDR1 and CDR2: SNHLY and FYNNEI. The DNA for the CDR3 is TGTGCCAGCAGTGTCCGAAGAGAGAACTATGGCTACACCTTC. Its translation is CASSVRRENYGYTF.

This chain connects TRBV20-1 to TRBJ2-2, with TRBD2 matching over 10 bases. V trimming: 5 bases; J trimming: 4 bases; junction bases outside the gene matches: 1. Germline CDR1 DFQATT, CDR2 SNEGSKA (reference sequence). CDR3 length: 13 amino acids. This CDR3 is CSAWTSGTGELFF. As DNA, the CDR3 is TGCAGTGCTTGGACTAGCGGCACCGGGGAGCTGTTTTTT.

This chain links TRBV20-1 with TRBJ2-1; D perhaps matches TRBD2 (6 bases). There are 13 residues in the CDR3. Trimming cost V 3 bases and J 9 bases, with 15 bases left between them. Germline-derived CDR1 and CDR2 are DFQATT and SNEGSKA (reference sequence). The CDR3 DNA reads as TGCAGTGCTAGGGTCTGGGACGGGGGTGAGCAGTTCTTC. Translating gives CSARVWDGGEQFF.

The rearrangement links TRBV5-1 to TRBJ2-7, with D possibly being TRBD1 (5 bases). The CDR3 sequence is 14 residues long. Trimming stripped 0 bases from V and 2 bases from J, with 9 bases between. Germline V lookup: CDR1 SGHRS, CDR2 YFSETQ. Here the CDR3 reads CASSLGQTTYEQYF. The CDR3 nucleotides are TGCGCCAGCAGCTTGGGACAGACCACCTACGAGCAGTACTTC.

The genes are TRBV5-6 and TRBJ2-1; maybe TRBD2 (5 bases). Germline V CDR1 and CDR2: SGHDT, YYEEEE. Trimming took 0 bases from V and 6 from J, leaving 13 bases between them. The CDR3 runs to 15 residues. The DNA for the CDR3 is TGTGCCAGCAGCTTGGTTGAGGGATGGGGCAATGAGCAGTTCTTC. Encoded protein: CASSLVEGWGNEQFF.

This clonotype was seen a handful of times. The CDR3 loop is CASSLWEGVNTGELFF. In nucleotides, the CDR3 is TGTGCCAGCAGCTTGTGGGAGGGCGTGAACACCGGGGAGCTGTTTTTT. This chain connects TRBV5-6 to TRBJ2-2; 7 bases are a match to TRBD2. After removal of 1 base from V and 1 base from J, the junction contained 4 bases not matched to a gene. The CDR3 length is 16 residues. Germline CDR1 reads SGHDT; CDR2 reads YYEEEE.

This clonotype was counted a few times. The chain joins TRBV28 to TRBJ2-1; the D gene is possibly TRBD2 (6 bases). Germline assignment: CDR1 MDHEN and CDR2 SYDVKM. The V gene lost 5 bases and the J gene lost 9 bases, with 26 bases spanning the gap. The CDR3 contains 17 residues. This chain's CDR3 is CASSQNEAGPFLAEQFF. The CDR3 region has the DNA TGTGCCAGCAGTCAAAACGAAGCGGGCCCCTTCCTGGCTGAGCAGTTCTTC.

This clonotype was counted ten times or more. The rearrangement uses TRBV7-2 and TRBJ2-3, with D perhaps TRBD2 (6 bases). V dropped 4 bases and J dropped 6 bases, with 20 bases sitting between them. The CDR3 length is 16 residues. From germline, CDR1 is SGHTA and CDR2 FQGNSA. CDR3 in DNA: TGTGCCAGCAGCTCTAACGTAGGAGTAGGAGGGGATACGCAGTATTTT. Protein product: CASSSNVGVGGDTQYF.

This clonotype was seen a few times. CDR3 bases: TGCAGTGCTCCCGGGAGGGGGTCCTACAATGAGCAGTTCTTC. Translating it yields CSAPGRGSYNEQFF. The V gene is TRBV20-1, the J gene TRBJ2-1; TRBD2 agrees at 8 bases. CDR3 length equals 14 residues. Looked up from germline, CDR1 is DFQATT and CDR2 is SNEGSKA (reference sequence). Trimming at V came to 5 bases and at J to 1 base, leaving 4 bases not matched to a gene.

This clonotype was counted between two and nine times. The chain recombines TRBV12-3 or TRBV12-4 with TRBJ2-7; D unresolved. The CDR3 loop spans 13 amino acids. Trimming pared 6 bases from V and 3 bases from J, leaving 12 bases between. The CDR3 sequence is CASSLGESYEQYF. In nucleotides, the CDR3 is TGTGCCAGCAGCCTTGGAGAAAGCTACGAGCAGTACTTC.

V usage is TRBV19 and J usage is TRBJ2-1; D gene ambiguous. Looked up from germline, CDR1 is LNHDA and CDR2 is SQIVND (reference sequence). CDR3 length equals 16 residues. Trimming shortened V by 7 bases and J by 0 bases, and 16 bases separated the two germline ends. The chain's CDR3 is CASKVGSASSYNEQFF. The CDR3 DNA is TGTGCCAGTAAGGTTGGCTCCGCGAGCTCCTACAATGAGCAGTTCTTC.

This clonotype was seen a few times. The chain combines TRBV5-1 with TRBJ2-5; D is ambiguous. This CDR3 is built from 15 residues. Germline assignment: CDR1 SGHRS and CDR2 YFSETQ. V was shortened by 2 bases and J by 2 bases, with 13 bases between the two germline ends. The DNA for the CDR3 is TGCGCCAGCAGCTTTCAACGGACGATTCAAGAGACCCAGTACTTC. This sequence encodes CASSFQRTIQETQYF.